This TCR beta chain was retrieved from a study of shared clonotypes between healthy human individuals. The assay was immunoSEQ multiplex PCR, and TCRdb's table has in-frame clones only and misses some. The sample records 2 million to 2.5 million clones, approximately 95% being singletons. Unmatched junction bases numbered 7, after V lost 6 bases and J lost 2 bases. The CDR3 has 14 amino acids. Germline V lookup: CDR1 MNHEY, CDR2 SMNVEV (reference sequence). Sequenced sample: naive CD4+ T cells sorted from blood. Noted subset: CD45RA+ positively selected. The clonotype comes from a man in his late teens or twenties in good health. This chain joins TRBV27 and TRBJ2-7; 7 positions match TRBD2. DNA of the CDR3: TGTGCCAGCAGCTTGGGGAGGGCCGCCTACGAGCAGTACTTC. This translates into CASSLGRAAYEQYF.